Listed here are 15 T cell receptor beta chains from one sample, sequenced in a study of blood T cell repertoires in COVID-19. Some clones are missing from TCRdb's copy, which holds only in-frame ones; the method was immunoSEQ multiplex PCR. The sample lists over 80,000 clones; about 74% were seen once. Material: peripheral blood. All receptors derive from a man between 70 and 80 years old with COVID-19, enrolled during active disease.

The V and J genes are TRBV2 and TRBJ2-5; 8 nucleotides align to TRBD1. The CDR3 spans 13 residues. Looked up from germline, CDR1 is SNHLY and CDR2 is FYNNEI. The V segment lost 8 bases and the J segment 1 base; nucleotides outside the gene matches: 3. The CDR3: CASGGTGQETQYF. CDR3 bases: TGTGCCAGCGGGGGGACAGGCCAAGAGACCCAGTACTTC.

Here the CDR3 DNA reads TGTGCCAAATCGGACAGGGACTATGGCTACACCTTC. Encoded protein: CAKSDRDYGYTF. The chain combines TRBV21-1 with TRBJ1-2; TRBD1 was called by the table and not checked on the DNA. TRBV21-1 is an annotated pseudogene. The CDR3 contains 12 residues.

This chain links TRBV2 with TRBJ2-7; tentative D call: TRBD2 (6 bases). This CDR3 region has 11 residues. Trimming left V 6 bases short and J 3 bases short, with 6 bases between. The germline V gene encodes CDR1 SNHLY and CDR2 FYNNEI. The CDR3 coding sequence is TGTGCCAGCAGGGGGGGCTACGAGCAGTACTTC. Translating it yields CASRGGYEQYF.

The chain uses TRBV5-1 and TRBJ2-2, with 7 bases matching TRBD2. The V segment lost 0 bases and the J segment 4 bases; nucleotides outside the gene matches: 9. Germline V gives CDR1 SGHRS, CDR2 YFSETQ. The CDR3 extends over 17 amino acids. The CDR3 coding sequence is TGCGCCAGCAGCTTGGGAAGAGGCAGGGAGGGCACCGGGGAGCTGTTTTTT. This translates into CASSLGRGREGTGELFF.

The V gene is TRBV12-2, the J gene TRBJ1-5; TRBD1, as called in the table, went unchecked against the DNA. TRBV12-2 is shown as a pseudogene. There are 17 residues in the CDR3. In DNA, the CDR3 is TGTGCAAGTCGCTTAAATGCCAGGGTCGTGGGCGATCAGCCCCAGCATTTT. Its translation is CASRLNARVVGDQPQHF.

This rearrangement joins TRBV4-1 to TRBJ2-3, with TRBD1 matching 8 bases. V shed 1 base, J shed 6 bases, and the junction held 3 bases outside the gene matches. This CDR3 is 14 amino acids long. CDR1 and CDR2 (germline): MGHRA, YSYEKL. The CDR3 reads CASSQAGGLDTQYF. In nucleotides, the CDR3 is TGCGCCAGCAGCCAAGCAGGGGGCCTCGATACGCAGTATTTT.

V usage is TRBV7-9 and J usage is TRBJ2-1, with 12 bases matching TRBD1. Germline CDR1 and CDR2: SEHNR and FQNEAQ (reference sequence). J gave up 7 bases and V 0 bases, and 7 bases lay outside the gene matches. The CDR3 extends over 17 amino acids. This chain's CDR3 is CASSLAGTGGASNEQFF. The CDR3 DNA sequence: TGTGCCAGCAGCTTAGCGGGGACAGGGGGCGCGAGTAATGAGCAGTTCTTC.

The V and J genes are TRBV5-1 and TRBJ2-3; D might be TRBD1 (6 bases). There are 15 residues in the CDR3. The V gene's germline CDR1 is SGHRS and CDR2 YFSETQ. Trimming removed 2 bases at V and 2 bases at J, with 12 bases between. CDR3 protein: CASSLGQLHTDTQYF. In DNA, the CDR3 is TGCGCCAGCAGCTTAGGACAGCTCCACACAGATACGCAGTATTTT.

V and J are TRBV19 and TRBJ1-2; TRBD1 is a possible D gene (5 bases). From germline, CDR1 is LNHDA and CDR2 SQIVND (reference sequence). CDR3 size: 13 residues. Trimming left V 7 bases short and J 4 bases short, with 13 bases between. Written as DNA, the CDR3 is TGTGCCAGTATGTCAAGGGGCCGCTATGGCTACACCTTC. Its translation: CASMSRGRYGYTF.

The rearrangement joins TRBV6-5 to TRBJ2-7; TRBD2 is a possible D gene (6 bases). The V gene's germline CDR1 is MNHEY and CDR2 SVGAGI. The CDR3 consists of 14 residues. V was pared by 3 bases and J by 3 bases, with 12 bases between. CDR3: CASSYLFGGYEQYF. The CDR3 DNA reads as TGTGCCAGCAGTTATCTATTCGGGGGCTACGAGCAGTACTTC.

The genes are TRBV6-5 and TRBJ2-5; D perhaps matches TRBD2 (6 bases). Trimming took 2 bases from V and 7 from J, leaving 11 bases between them. The CDR3 extends over 13 amino acids. CDR1 and CDR2 from the germline V gene are MNHEY and SVGAGI. The CDR3 loop reads CASSYPAEGTQYF. The CDR3 DNA is TGTGCCAGCAGTTACCCAGCGGAGGGGACCCAGTACTTC.

This clone was counted only a few times. This chain uses TRBV27 with TRBJ1-1, with D perhaps TRBD1 (6 bases). V lost 7 bases and J 10 bases, leaving 19 bases between the germline ends. The CDR3 consists of 13 residues. Germline lookup yields CDR1 MNHEY and CDR2 SMNVEV (reference sequence). CDR3 DNA sequence: TGTGCCAGCACCTCTTACAGGGCATCGGGAGCTTTCTTT. It specifies CASTSYRASGAFF.

The CDR3 is CASSVDRVHQPQHF. CDR3 nucleotides: TGTGCCAGCAGCGTTGACAGGGTCCATCAGCCCCAGCATTTT. The gene calls are TRBV6-5 and TRBJ1-5; 7 nucleotides agree with TRBD1. Germline V gives CDR1 MNHEY, CDR2 SVGAGI. V was clipped by 6 bases and J by 5 bases; unmatched bases: 7. The CDR3 is 14 amino acids.

This CDR3 reads CASTSGQLETQYF. CDR3 DNA: TGTGCCAGCACATCTGGACAGTTAGAGACCCAGTACTTC. This chain uses TRBV18 with TRBJ2-5, with D maybe TRBD1 (6 bases). Germline V gene sequence: CDR1 KGHSH, CDR2 LQKENI. CDR3 length: 13 residues. V lost 8 bases and J lost 4, with 14 bases in between.

This clone was recorded once. The chain uses TRBV28 and TRBJ1-5; possible D gene TRBD1, 5 bases. Germline V gene sequence: CDR1 MDHEN, CDR2 SYDVKM. Trimming pared 7 bases from V and 3 bases from J, leaving 16 bases between. The CDR3 has 15 residues. CDR3 sequence: CASKWNRIANQPQHF. In nucleotides, the CDR3 is TGTGCCAGCAAATGGAACAGGATTGCCAATCAGCCCCAGCATTTT. Variable domain in full (rest from reference TRBV28 and TRBJ1-5): DVKVTQSSRYLVKRTGEKVFLECVQDMDHENMFWYRQDPGLGLRLIYFSYDVKMKEKGDIPEGYSVSREKKERFSLILESASTNQTSMYLCASKWNRIANQPQHFGDGTRLSIL.